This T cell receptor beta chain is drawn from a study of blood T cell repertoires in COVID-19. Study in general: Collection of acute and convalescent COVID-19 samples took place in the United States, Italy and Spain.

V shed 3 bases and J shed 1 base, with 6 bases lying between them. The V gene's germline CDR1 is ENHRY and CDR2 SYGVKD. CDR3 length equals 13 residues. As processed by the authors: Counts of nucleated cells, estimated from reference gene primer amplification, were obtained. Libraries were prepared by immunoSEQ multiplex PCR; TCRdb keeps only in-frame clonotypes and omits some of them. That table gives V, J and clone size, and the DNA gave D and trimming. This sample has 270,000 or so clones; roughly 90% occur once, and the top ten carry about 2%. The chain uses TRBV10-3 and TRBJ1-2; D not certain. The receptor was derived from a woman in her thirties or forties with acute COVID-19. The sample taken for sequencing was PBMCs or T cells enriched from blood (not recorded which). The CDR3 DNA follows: TGTGCCATCAGTGATTCGTTTAACTATGGCTACACCTTC. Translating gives CAISDSFNYGYTF.